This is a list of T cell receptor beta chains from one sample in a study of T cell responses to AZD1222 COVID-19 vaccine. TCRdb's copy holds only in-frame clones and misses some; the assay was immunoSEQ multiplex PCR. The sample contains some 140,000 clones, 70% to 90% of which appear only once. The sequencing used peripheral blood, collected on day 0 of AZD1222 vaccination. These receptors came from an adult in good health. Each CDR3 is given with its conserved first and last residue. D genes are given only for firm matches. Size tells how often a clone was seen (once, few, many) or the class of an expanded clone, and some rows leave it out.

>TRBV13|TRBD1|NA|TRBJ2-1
CASSYGTVGDEQFF
TGTGCCAGCAGCTACGGGACAGTGGGCGATGAGCAGTTCTTC
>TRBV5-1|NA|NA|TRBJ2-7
CASSLGDGGPSYEQYF
TGCGCCAGCAGCTTGGGGGACGGGGGCCCCTCCTACGAGCAGTACTTC
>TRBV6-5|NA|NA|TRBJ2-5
CASSLKGTQYF
TGTGCCAGCAGTCTCAAAGGGACCCAGTACTTC
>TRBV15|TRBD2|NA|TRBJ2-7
CATSRGGVAGGAEQYF
TGTGCCACCAGCAGAGGGGGAGTAGCGGGAGGTGCCGAGCAGTACTTC
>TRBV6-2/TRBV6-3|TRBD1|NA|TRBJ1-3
CASSYSITGADTIYF
TGTGCCAGCAGTTACTCCATCACAGGGGCGGACACCATATATTTT
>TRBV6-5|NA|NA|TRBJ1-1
CASSPDKNQPEAFF
TGTGCCAGCAGTCCAGATAAAAACCAACCTGAAGCTTTCTTT
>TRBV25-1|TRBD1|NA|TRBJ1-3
CASSDVQGAGNTIYF
TGTGCCAGCAGTGATGTACAGGGGGCTGGAAACACCATATATTTT
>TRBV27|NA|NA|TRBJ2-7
CASSAGYYSSYEQYF
TGTGCCAGCAGTGCTGGGTACTACAGCTCCTACGAGCAGTACTTC
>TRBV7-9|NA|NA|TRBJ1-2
CASREGVGFEFNYGYTF
TGTGCCAGCAGAGAGGGTGTTGGGTTCGAGTTTAACTATGGCTACACCTTC
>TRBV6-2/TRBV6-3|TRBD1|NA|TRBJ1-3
CASIPGGWRNTIYF
TGTGCCAGCATCCCAGGGGGATGGCGAAACACCATATATTTT
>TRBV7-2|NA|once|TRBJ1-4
CASSLWFAEKLFF
TGTGCCAGCAGCTTGTGGTTTGCGGAAAAACTGTTTTTT
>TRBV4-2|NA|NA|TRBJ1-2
CASSHASPNRENYGYTF
TGTGCCAGCAGCCACGCCTCTCCTAACAGGGAAAACTATGGCTACACCTTC
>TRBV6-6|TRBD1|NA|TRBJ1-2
CASRGGTGGPPYGYTF
TGTGCCAGCAGAGGCGGGACAGGGGGCCCCCCTTATGGCTACACCTTC
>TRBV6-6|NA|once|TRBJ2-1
CASLDDGLSNEQFF
TGTGCCAGCCTTGACGACGGACTATCCAATGAGCAGTTCTTC
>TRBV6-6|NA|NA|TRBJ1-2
CASSYSTGVLGYTF
TGTGCCAGCAGTTACTCGACCGGCGTCCTTGGCTACACCTTC
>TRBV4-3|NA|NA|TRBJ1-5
CASSQDRDRDQPQHF
TGCGCCAGCAGCCAAGATCGTGACAGAGATCAGCCCCAGCATTTT
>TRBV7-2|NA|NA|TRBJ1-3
CASSLNRAPSGNTIYF
TGTGCCAGCAGCTTAAATCGGGCGCCCTCTGGAAACACCATATATTTT
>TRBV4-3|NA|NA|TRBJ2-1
CASSQDPYAHNEQFF
TGCGCCAGCAGCCAAGACCCCTACGCCCACAATGAGCAGTTCTTC
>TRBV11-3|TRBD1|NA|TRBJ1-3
CASSNYTGGPGNTIYF
TGTGCCAGCAGCAACTATACAGGGGGCCCTGGAAACACCATATATTTT
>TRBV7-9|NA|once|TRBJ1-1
CASSYATEAFF
TGTGCCAGCAGCTACGCCACTGAAGCTTTCTTT
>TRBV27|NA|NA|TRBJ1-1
CASSSPFGGPQGGGYEAFF
TGTGCCAGCAGTTCCCCCTTCGGGGGCCCTCAGGGAGGAGGGTATGAAGCTTTCTTT
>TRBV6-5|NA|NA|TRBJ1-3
CASSYRRSSGNTIYF
TGTGCCAGCAGTTACCGGCGCAGCTCTGGAAACACCATATATTTT
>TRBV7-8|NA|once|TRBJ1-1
CASSHGEGTEAFF
TGTGCCAGCAGCCATGGGGAGGGGACTGAAGCTTTCTTT
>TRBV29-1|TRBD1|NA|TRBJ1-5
CSVEGPSPGQSLCYNQPQHF
TGCAGCGTTGAAGGCCCCTCCCCGGGACAGTCACTCTGCTACAATCAGCCCCAGCATTTT
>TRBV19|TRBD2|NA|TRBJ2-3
CASTPGTRGGVDTQYF
TGTGCCAGTACTCCTGGGACTAGAGGGGGGGTAGATACGCAGTATTTT
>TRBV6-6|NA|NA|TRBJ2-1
CASSPSSYNEQFF
TGTGCCAGCAGCCCTTCTAGCTACAATGAGCAGTTCTTC
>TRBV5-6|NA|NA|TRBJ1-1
CASRLGRASNTEAFF
TGTGCCAGCAGGCTAGGGAGGGCGTCGAACACTGAAGCTTTCTTT
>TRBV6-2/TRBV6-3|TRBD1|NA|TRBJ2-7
CASSWDSLSSYEQYF
TGTGCCAGCAGTTGGGACAGTTTGAGCTCCTACGAGCAGTACTTC
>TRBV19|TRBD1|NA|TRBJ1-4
CASSPGQGTTNEKLFF
TGTGCCAGTAGCCCGGGACAGGGTACGACTAATGAAAAACTGTTTTTT
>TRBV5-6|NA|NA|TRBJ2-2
CASSQSVNTGELFF
TGTGCCAGCAGCCAGTCAGTGAACACCGGGGAGCTGTTTTTT
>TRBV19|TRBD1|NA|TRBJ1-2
CASSRTGQPNYGYTF
TGTGCCAGTAGTCGTACGGGACAGCCTAACTATGGCTACACCTTC
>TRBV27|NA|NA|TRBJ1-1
CASRWGRATEAFF
TGTGCCAGCCGATGGGGGCGGGCCACTGAAGCTTTCTTT
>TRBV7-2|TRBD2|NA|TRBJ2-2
CASSSPTSGGRTGELFF
TGTGCCAGCAGCTCCCCCACTAGCGGGGGGCGGACCGGGGAGCTGTTTTTT
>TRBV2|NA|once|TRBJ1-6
CASSTVDNPPSSYNSPLHF
TGTGCCAGCAGTACGGTCGACAATCCCCCGAGCTCCTATAATTCACCCCTCCACTTT
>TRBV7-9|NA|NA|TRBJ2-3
CASSSLDSTDTQYF
TGTGCCAGCAGCTCACTGGATTCCACAGATACGCAGTATTTT
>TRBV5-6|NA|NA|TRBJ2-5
CASSLFAGDAETQYF
TGTGCCAGCAGCTTGTTTGCAGGGGACGCCGAGACCCAGTACTTC
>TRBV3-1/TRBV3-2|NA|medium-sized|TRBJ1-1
CASAITGNTEAFF
TGTGCCAGTGCCATCACAGGGAACACTGAAGCTTTCTTT
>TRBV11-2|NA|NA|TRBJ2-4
CASSFPGLLGAKNIQYF
TGTGCCAGCAGCTTTCCCGGACTCCTGGGAGCCAAAAACATTCAGTACTTC
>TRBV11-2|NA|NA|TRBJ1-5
CASSLGVTNQPQHF
TGTGCCAGCAGCTTAGGCGTTACCAATCAGCCCCAGCATTTT
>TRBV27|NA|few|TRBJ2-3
CASSRSRGAWGTDTQYF
TGTGCCAGCAGTCGGTCCCGGGGGGCTTGGGGCACAGATACGCAGTATTTT
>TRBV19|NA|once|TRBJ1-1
CAIKDHGGVNTEAFF
TGTGCCATTAAGGACCACGGGGGAGTGAACACTGAAGCTTTCTTT
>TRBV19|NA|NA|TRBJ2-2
CASTTKSDRNTGELFF
TGTGCCAGTACAACCAAGTCGGACAGGAACACCGGGGAGCTGTTTTTT
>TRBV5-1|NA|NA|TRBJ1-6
CASSLAVRGPMDSPLHF
TGCGCCAGCAGCTTGGCCGTTAGAGGGCCTATGGACTCACCCCTCCACTTT
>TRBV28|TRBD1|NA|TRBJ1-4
CASSSTGGGSNEKLFF
TGTGCCAGCAGTTCTACAGGGGGCGGGTCTAATGAAAAACTGTTTTTT
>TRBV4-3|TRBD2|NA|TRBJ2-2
CASSASGGVAGELFF
TGCGCCAGCAGCGCAAGCGGGGGGGTCGCCGGGGAGCTGTTTTTT
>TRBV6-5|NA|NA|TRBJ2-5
CATGRETQETQYF
TGTGCCACAGGCCGGGAGACCCAAGAGACCCAGTACTTC
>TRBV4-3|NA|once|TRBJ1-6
CASSQEGRSPLHF
TGCGCCAGCAGCCAAGAGGGGAGGTCACCCCTCCACTTT
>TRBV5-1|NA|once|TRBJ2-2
CASSSRANTGELFF
TGCGCCAGCAGCTCCCGGGCGAACACCGGGGAGCTGTTTTTT
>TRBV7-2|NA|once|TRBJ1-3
CASSSRPDNTIYF
TGTGCCAGCAGCTCCAGGCCGGACAACACCATATATTTT
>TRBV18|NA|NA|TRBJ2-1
CASSPYKGVVGEQFF
TGTGCCAGCTCACCATATAAGGGGGTCGTGGGTGAGCAGTTCTTC
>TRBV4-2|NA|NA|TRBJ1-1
CASSLTIQGGNTEAFF
TGTGCCAGCAGCCTTACAATACAGGGAGGGAACACTGAAGCTTTCTTT
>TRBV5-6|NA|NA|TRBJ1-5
CASSLMNSNQPQHF
TGTGCCAGCAGCTTGATGAATAGCAATCAGCCCCAGCATTTT
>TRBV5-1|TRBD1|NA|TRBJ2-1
CASSTPPGTGVYNEQFF
TGCGCCAGCAGCACTCCCCCCGGGACAGGGGTCTACAATGAGCAGTTCTTC
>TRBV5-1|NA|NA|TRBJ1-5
CASSPTPTEQPQHF
TGCGCCAGCAGCCCGACCCCAACGGAACAGCCCCAGCATTTT
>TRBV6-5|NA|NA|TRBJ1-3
CASSPLTGSGNTIYF
TGTGCCAGCAGCCCCCTGACAGGTTCAGGAAACACCATATATTTT
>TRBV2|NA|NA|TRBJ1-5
CASSETLSGPSNQPQHF
TGTGCCAGCAGTGAAACCCTTTCAGGCCCTAGCAATCAGCCCCAGCATTTT
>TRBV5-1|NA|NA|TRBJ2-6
CASSLMPSGANVLTF
TGCGCCAGCAGCTTGATGCCCTCTGGGGCCAACGTCCTGACTTTC
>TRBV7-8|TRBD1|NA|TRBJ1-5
CASSRTGDNSNQPQHF
TGTGCCAGCAGCCGGACAGGGGACAATAGCAATCAGCCCCAGCATTTT
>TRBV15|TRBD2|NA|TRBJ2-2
CATSSGLAVLNTGELFF
TGTGCCACCAGCAGCGGACTAGCGGTTTTGAACACCGGGGAGCTGTTTTTT